These 18 T cell receptor beta chains were all obtained from the same sample, sequenced in a study of metastatic and nonmetastatic thyroid tumors. Ahead of thyroid surgery, no patient had received treatment of any kind. From the PCR reads, TCRdb re-called clones with MiXCR. The table has under 40,000 clones, about 17% seen once. The material sequenced was blood. The receptor source for this set is a male donor with papillary thyroid cancer or a benign thyroid nodule (not recorded which). Some clones in this sample may be carry-over from other donors' samples.

Only a few counts were recorded for this clone. The gene calls are TRBV6-4 and TRBJ1-2; unclear D gene. The CDR3 runs to 13 residues. Trimming removed 2 bases at V and 4 bases at J, with 8 bases between. CDR1 is MRHNA and CDR2 is SNTAGT in the germline V gene. In DNA, the CDR3 is TGTGCCAGCAGTGACGTTTATTCCTATGGCTACACCTTC. This codes for CASSDVYSYGYTF.

In its sample, this clone was seen many times. A much larger clone lies one base from this, so it may be a read error. Other DNA sequences in this sample translate to the same CDR3. The chain has TRBV14 and TRBJ2-1; unclear D gene. The germline V gene encodes CDR1 SGHDN and CDR2 FVKESK. The CDR3 extends over 14 amino acids. CDR3 bases: TGTGCCAGCAGCCAAGCTTTAGTACACAATGAGCAGTTCTTT. It codes for CASSQALVHNEQFF.

In its sample, this clone was seen a few times. The junction differs from germline at one of its ends, possibly a read error. The CDR3 DNA reads TGTGCCAGCAGTCCAGAGATGGGACGGTCGAACACCGGGGAGCCGTTTTTT. It specifies CASSPEMGRSNTGEPFF. The V call is TRBV6-1, the J call TRBJ2-2; D may correspond to TRBD1 or TRBD2 (5 bases each). From germline, CDR1 is MNHNS and CDR2 SASEGT. The CDR3 is 17 residues long.

This clone showed up many times. Its ends do not fully match the called genes, so a read error is possible. The genes are TRBV5-1 and TRBJ1-2; D is ambiguous. Germline V gene lookup returns CDR1 SGHRS and CDR2 YFSETQ. The CDR3 runs to 12 residues. CDR3: CASSPTNDGYTF. For the CDR3, the DNA is TGCGCCAGCAGCCCTACTAACGATGGCTACACCTTC.

Within the sample, this clone is medium-sized. This chain connects TRBV6-1 to TRBJ2-7; D not resolved. Trimming left V 7 bases short and J 3 bases short, with 10 bases between. CDR3 length: 12 amino acids. CDR1 is MNHNS and CDR2 is SASEGT in the germline V gene. This CDR3 is CASNQEHYEQYF. The CDR3 DNA reads TGTGCCAGCAACCAGGAACACTACGAGCAGTACTTC.

The sample holds many counts of this clone. The rearrangement joins TRBV7-8 to TRBJ2-7, with 11 nucleotides matching TRBD1. CDR3 length: 17 residues. Unmatched junction bases numbered 8, after V lost 4 bases and J lost 0 bases. Germline assignment: CDR1 SGHVS and CDR2 FQNEAQ. For the CDR3, the DNA is TGTGCCAGCAGCTCACCCCCGGGACAGGGGGACTCCTACGAGCAGTACTTC. Encoded protein: CASSSPPGQGDSYEQYF.

This clone showed up many times. This sequence joins TRBV15 and TRBJ2-5, with D possibly TRBD2 on 5 matching bases. V gave up 0 bases and J gave up 2 bases, with 13 bases separating them. The CDR3 runs 16 residues. In germline, CDR1 is LNHNV, CDR2 YYDKDF (reference sequence). The CDR3 region is CATSRDFPAVQETQYF. The CDR3 bases are TGTGCCACCAGCAGAGATTTCCCAGCGGTGCAAGAGACCCAGTACTTC.

This clone occurred many times. The rearrangement uses TRBV6-6 and TRBJ2-3, with 12 positions matching TRBD2. Germline values: CDR1 MNHNY, CDR2 SVGAGI (reference sequence). CDR3 length: 18 residues. V lost 2 bases, J lost 6 bases, and 12 bases stayed unmatched. The CDR3 here is CASSYTRRTSGAGDTQYF. Written as DNA, the CDR3 is TGTGCCAGCAGTTACACCCGTCGGACTAGCGGGGCGGGGGATACGCAGTATTTT.

This clone was counted a few times. The chain links TRBV27 to TRBJ2-6, with a tentative D call TRBD1 (6 bases). Trimming removed 1 base from V and 8 bases from J, with 18 bases in between. The CDR3 consists of 17 residues. Germline V gene lookup returns CDR1 MNHEY and CDR2 SMNVEV (reference sequence). CDR3 nucleotide sequence: TGTGCCAGCAGTTTATATTACCAACGAACAGGGTCCAACGTCCTGACTTTC. Translation: CASSLYYQRTGSNVLTF.

Many counts were recorded for this clone. The V call is TRBV20-1, the J call TRBJ2-2, with D perhaps TRBD1 (5 bases). The CDR3 totals 13 residues. V lost 1 base and J lost 4, with 7 bases in between. Per the germline V gene, CDR1 is DFQATT and CDR2 is SNEGSKA (reference sequence). CDR3 residues: CSARAQVTGELFF. The CDR3 DNA follows: TGCAGTGCTAGAGCACAGGTCACCGGGGAGCTGTTTTTT.

This clone appeared many times. This chain connects TRBV11-3 to TRBJ2-1; 11 bases fit TRBD2. J was trimmed by 5 bases and V by 3 bases; bases with no gene match: 3. This CDR3 comprises 15 residues. The germline V gene encodes CDR1 SGHNT and CDR2 YENEEA. CDR3 protein: CASSLGTSGNNEQFF. The CDR3 region has the DNA TGTGCCAGCAGCTTGGGGACTAGCGGTAACAATGAGCAGTTCTTC.

This clone occurred many times. The rearrangement uses TRBV10-3 and TRBJ2-2; D possibly uses TRBD1 or TRBD2 (5 bases each). The CDR3 covers 16 residues. Germline CDR1 is ENHRY and CDR2 is SYGVKD. Trimming cost V 7 bases and J 1 base, with 16 bases left between them. Here the CDR3 reads CAITSEGLGNTGELFF. The CDR3 DNA is TGTGCCATCACCTCCGAGGGGCTGGGGAACACCGGGGAGCTGTTTTTT.

Concerning this clone itself: A much larger clone is a single base away; this may be a read error. Here the CDR3 DNA reads TGTGCCAGCAGCCAAACCGTGACTAGCGTCCAAGAGACCCAGTACTTC. This codes for CASSQTVTSVQETQYF. This sequence joins TRBV14 and TRBJ2-5; 8 bases line up with TRBD2. The CDR3 extends over 16 amino acids. V lost 2 bases and J lost 1; bases outside the gene matches: 6. Germline V lookup: CDR1 SGHDN, CDR2 FVKESK.

This clone is labeled medium-sized. The chain employs TRBV6-5 and TRBJ2-7, with D perhaps matching TRBD1 (5 bases). CDR1 and CDR2 (germline): MNHEY, SVGAGI. V gave up 1 base and J gave up 6 bases, with 10 bases separating them. The CDR3 totals 13 residues. The CDR3 DNA sequence: TGTGCCAGCAGTTACTGGCAGGGTAGCGAGCAGTACTTC. Translated, it gives CASSYWQGSEQYF.

The chain employs TRBV7-9 and TRBJ2-4; 7 bases are shared with TRBD2. The CDR3 contains 14 residues. From germline, CDR1 is SEHNR and CDR2 FQNEAQ (reference sequence). Germline trimming cut 5 bases from V and 2 bases from J; bases unmatched to any gene: 3. This CDR3 is CASSPGGTKNIQYF. The CDR3 nucleotides read TGTGCCAGCAGCCCGGGGGGTACCAAAAACATTCAGTACTTC.

This clone turned up a few times. This sequence joins TRBV12-3 or TRBV12-4 and TRBJ2-1; 7 positions match TRBD2. The length of the CDR3 is 15 residues. Trimming at V came to 10 bases and at J to 3 bases, leaving 12 bases not matched to a gene. CDR3 nucleotides: TGTGCCACCTTGCCCCTGGGGAGGGACTACAATGAGCAGTTCTTC. As protein: CATLPLGRDYNEQFF.

The chain is built from TRBV28 and TRBJ2-7; weak D call: TRBD2 (5 bases). CDR3 length: 14 amino acids. The germline V gene encodes CDR1 MDHEN and CDR2 SYDVKM. Trimming shortened V by 7 bases and J by 2 bases, and 15 bases separated the two germline ends. In nucleotides, the CDR3 is TGTGCCAGCAACGAGGGTAAGGGAACCTACGAGCAGTACTTC. The encoded protein is CASNEGKGTYEQYF.

In its sample, this clone was seen many times. The J gene is TRBJ2-1, the V gene TRBV3-1; 7 bases are shared with TRBD2. This CDR3 has 16 amino acids. V was clipped by 6 bases and J by 2 bases; unmatched bases: 10. Germline V gives CDR1 LGHDT, CDR2 YNNKEL (reference sequence). CDR3: CASSLQGLGAYNEQFF. The CDR3 DNA sequence: TGTGCCAGCAGTCTACAAGGACTAGGGGCCTACAATGAGCAGTTCTTC.